What follows describes a single T cell receptor (beta chain). Antigen unknown. It was cDNA, reverse transcribed from extracted RNA, that served as the sequencing template. The data were produced by immunoSEQ multiplex PCR, yet TCRdb's version contains in-frame clones alone and is incomplete. The data hold roughly 46,000 clones, with roughly two thirds observed a single time. Noted treatment: oral pan-JAK inhibitor, 5-10 mg twice daily. Trimming pared 0 bases from V and 1 base from J, leaving 3 bases between. Germline assignment: CDR1 MNHEY and CDR2 SMNVEV (reference sequence). This CDR3 is 13 amino acids long. The record originates from a study of CD8+ T cells in alopecia areata. Whole-study context: Dosing spanned 6 to 18 months on tofacitinib, then 6 months off drug. Findings and caveats of the study: Many of the expanded lesional clones endured in scalp and blood while on tofacitinib. Greater clonality was observed in lesional scalp samples, especially alopecia totalis/universalis, versus normal scalp.

J is TRBJ2-5 and V is TRBV27; D ambiguous. The clonotype was recovered from a human donor with alopecia areata. The starting material was CD8+ T cells sorted from blood, obtained at week 4, from a patient treated with tofacitinib. CDR3 DNA: TGTGCCAGCAGTTTATCCCCCCAAGAGACCCAGTACTTC. It translates to CASSLSPQETQYF.